One and the same sample provided the 31 T cell receptor beta chains below, sequenced in a study of shared clonotypes between healthy human individuals. CD8 cells regarded as naive lacked CD45RO, were positively chosen for CCR7, and omitted terminally differentiated effector memory CD45RA+ cells. Sequenced by immunoSEQ multiplex PCR; TCRdb stores in-frame clones only, minus some. The repertoire includes around 1.9 million clones, about 92% of them detected once, and over 1.5% sits in the top ten. Input material: naive CD8+ T cells from PBMCs. These receptors came from a young man in good health. Some clones in this sample may be carry-over from other donors' samples.

V gene TRBV9 combines with J gene TRBJ1-2; 9 bases match TRBD1. The CDR3 spans 14 residues. J lost 6 bases, V lost 4 bases, and 7 bases had no gene match. The germline V gene encodes CDR1 SGDLS and CDR2 YYNGEE. DNA for the CDR3: TGTGCCAGCAGCCTACCCGGGACAGGGAATGGCTACACCTTC. Translating it yields CASSLPGTGNGYTF.

A few counts support this clone. J is TRBJ1-5 and V is TRBV25-1, with a possible D match to TRBD1 (5 bases). CDR1 is MGHDK and CDR2 is SYGVNS in the germline V gene. This CDR3 spans 14 amino acids. V was shortened by 3 bases and J by 6 bases, with 12 bases between the two germline ends. This chain's CDR3 is CASSEGGAGQPQHF. The CDR3, as DNA: TGTGCCAGCAGTGAGGGAGGGGCGGGTCAGCCCCAGCATTTT.

Points on this clone: The same CDR3 arises from other DNA sequences in this sample as well. The V gene is TRBV27, the J gene TRBJ2-7; a weak D match, TRBD1 (6 bases). The V end lost 0 bases, the J end lost 5 bases, and 8 bases lay between the germline ends. Germline V gives CDR1 MNHEY, CDR2 SMNVEV (reference sequence). The CDR3 spans 13 residues. The CDR3 spells CASSLSQGNEQYF. The CDR3 DNA is TGTGCCAGCAGTTTATCACAGGGCAACGAGCAGTACTTC.

The rearrangement links TRBV28 to TRBJ2-7; D perhaps matches TRBD2 (6 bases). The V gene's germline CDR1 is MDHEN and CDR2 SYDVKM. The CDR3 extends over 14 amino acids. V was clipped by 1 base and J by 5 bases, with 12 bases between them. The CDR3 bases are TGTGCCAGCAGTTTATTCGGGCTAGCGAACGAGCAGTACTTC. It encodes CASSLFGLANEQYF.

The chain employs TRBV27 and TRBJ2-7; tentatively, D is TRBD2 (6 bases). The CDR3 is 13 amino acids. Germline CDR1 MNHEY, CDR2 SMNVEV (reference sequence). Trimming stripped 4 bases from V and 4 bases from J, with 11 bases between. CDR3 loop: CASSWAEGYEQYF. The CDR3 DNA follows: TGTGCCAGCAGTTGGGCGGAGGGTTACGAGCAGTACTTC.

The chain couples TRBV5-8 to TRBJ1-2; a weak D match, TRBD1 (5 bases). V lost 3 bases and J 1 base, leaving 16 bases between the germline ends. The CDR3 length is 16 residues. In germline, CDR1 is SGHTS, CDR2 YDEGEE. Written as DNA, the CDR3 is TGTGCCAGCAGCTCCGGGACGGTCGCATATAACTATGGCTACACCTTC. This translates into CASSSGTVAYNYGYTF.

This chain uses TRBV7-8 with TRBJ1-4; no firm D call. The V and J ends lost 1 base and 5 bases respectively, with 8 bases between them. The CDR3 totals 14 residues. Germline CDR1 reads SGHVS; CDR2 reads FQNEAQ. The CDR3 DNA reads as TGTGCCAGCAGCTTAGGAGCACGGAATGAAAAACTGTTTTTT. Translated, it gives CASSLGARNEKLFF. Full variable domain (missing parts from reference TRBV7-8 and TRBJ1-4): GAGVSQSPRYKVAKRGQDVALRCDPISGHVSLFWYQQALGQGPEFLTYFQNEAQLDKSGLPSDRFFAERPEGSVSTLKIQRTQQEDSAVYLCASSLGARNEKLFFGSGTQLSVL.

The V call is TRBV29-1, the J call TRBJ2-7, with a weak D call TRBD1 (8 bases). Germline V lookup: CDR1 SQVTM, CDR2 ANQGSEA. CDR3 length equals 13 residues. Trimming removed 7 bases from V and 7 bases from J, with 20 bases in between. CDR3 nucleotides: TGCAGCGCCGGGGGGCAGGGGGCTCGTGAGCAGTACTTC. Protein: CSAGGQGAREQYF.

As to this clone: Additional DNA sequences in this sample encode the identical CDR3. The rearrangement joins TRBV9 to TRBJ2-7; 7 nucleotides match TRBD1. The CDR3 has 13 residues. Per the germline V gene, CDR1 is SGDLS and CDR2 is YYNGEE. The V segment lost 4 bases and the J segment 3 bases; nucleotides outside the gene matches: 4. Here the CDR3 DNA reads TGTGCCAGCAGCCCTCGGACAGGCTACGAGCAGTACTTC. Protein product: CASSPRTGYEQYF. Drawing the rest from reference TRBV9 and TRBJ2-7, the complete variable domain is DSGVTQTPKHLITATGQRVTLRCSPRSGDLSVYWYQQSLDQGLQFLIQYYNGEERAKGNILERFSAQQFPDLHSELNLSSLELGDSALYFCASSPRTGYEQYFGPGTRLTVT.

Remarks on this clone: Different DNA sequences within this sample yield the same CDR3. The chain couples TRBV9 to TRBJ2-7; the D gene is possibly TRBD2 (6 bases). Germline V gene sequence: CDR1 SGDLS, CDR2 YYNGEE. Trimming took off 0 bases at V and 4 bases at J, with 11 bases between the two ends. The CDR3 has 14 residues. In DNA, the CDR3 is TGTGCCAGCAGCGTAGGCGGGGCTACTTACGAGCAGTACTTC. Translation gives CASSVGGATYEQYF.

This clone has a single count. This sequence joins TRBV5-1 and TRBJ1-1; TRBD1 might be the D (5 bases). CDR1 SGHRS and CDR2 YFSETQ come from the germline V gene. V lost 1 base and J 4 bases, leaving 11 bases between the germline ends. CDR3 length equals 14 residues. CDR3 coding DNA: TGCGCCAGCAGCTTGAAAGGGGCGGGCACTGAAGCTTTCTTT. Amino acids: CASSLKGAGTEAFF. The full variable domain, rest sourced from reference TRBV5-1 and TRBJ1-1, is KAGVTQTPRYLIKTRGQQVTLSCSPISGHRSVSWYQQTPGQGLQFLFEYFSETQRNKGNFPGRFSGRQFSNSRSEMNVSTLELGDSALYLCASSLKGAGTEAFFGQGTRLTVV.

The chain combines TRBV5-1 with TRBJ2-1, with D possibly being TRBD2 (6 bases). V gave up 3 bases and J gave up 0 bases, with 16 bases separating them. There are 17 residues in the CDR3. Per the germline V gene, CDR1 is SGHRS and CDR2 is YFSETQ. For the CDR3, the DNA is TGCGCCAGCAGCTCAAGTGGGGGGAGTTTCTCCTACAATGAGCAGTTCTTC. It yields the protein CASSSSGGSFSYNEQFF.

This clone was detected only a few times. V gene TRBV29-1 combines with J gene TRBJ1-4; D is ambiguous. Deletions cut 6 bases from V and 4 bases from J, with 9 bases between. Germline lookup yields CDR1 SQVTM and CDR2 ANQGSEA. The CDR3 has 12 residues. DNA for the CDR3: TGCAGCGTGGGCCAGGTTAATGAAAAACTGTTTTTT. Its translation is CSVGQVNEKLFF.

This sequence joins TRBV19 and TRBJ2-1, with 7 bases matching TRBD2. Germline V lookup: CDR1 LNHDA, CDR2 SQIVND (reference sequence). V shed 3 bases, J shed 7 bases, and the junction held 3 bases outside the gene matches. The CDR3 is 13 amino acids. The CDR3 loop is CASSMAGGNEQFF. The CDR3 region has the DNA TGTGCCAGTAGTATGGCCGGGGGGAATGAGCAGTTCTTC.

This chain connects TRBV7-9 to TRBJ1-4; the D is unclear. This CDR3 is 15 amino acids long. CDR1 SEHNR and CDR2 FQNEAQ come from the germline V gene (reference sequence). Trimming removed 0 bases from V and 8 bases from J, with 13 bases in between. Here the CDR3 DNA reads TGTGCCAGCAGCTTAGCGGGCCCAACCGGAGAAAAACTGTTTTTT. Translated: CASSLAGPTGEKLFF.

V is TRBV5-4 and J is TRBJ1-2; TRBD1 matches at 7 bases. This CDR3 contains 14 residues. Looked up from germline, CDR1 is SGHNT and CDR2 is YYREEE (reference sequence). The V and J ends lost 1 base and 4 bases, in that order; junction bases with no gene match: 4. The CDR3 sequence: CASSLRGRSYGYTF. The DNA for the CDR3 is TGTGCCAGCAGCTTGAGGGGGCGGTCCTATGGCTACACCTTC.

The chain combines TRBV4-2 with TRBJ2-1, with a tentative D call TRBD1 (6 bases). Trimming pared 3 bases from V and 7 bases from J, leaving 22 bases between. Germline V gene data show CDR1 as LGHNA and CDR2 as YNFKEQ. The CDR3 spans 17 residues. The CDR3 reads CASSQVTTGSLGNEQFF. CDR3 nucleotide sequence: TGTGCCAGCAGCCAGGTGACTACAGGGAGTCTTGGGAATGAGCAGTTCTTC.

This chain links TRBV15 with TRBJ2-7; 10 nucleotides line up with TRBD1. J gave up 2 bases and V 4 bases, and 2 bases lay outside the gene matches. The germline gives CDR1 LNHNV, CDR2 YYDKDF (reference sequence). The length of the CDR3 is 14 residues. Here the CDR3 reads CATSIGTGAYEQYF. CDR3 nucleotide sequence: TGTGCCACCAGCATCGGGACAGGGGCCTACGAGCAGTACTTC.

This chain links TRBV27 with TRBJ2-5, with 7 positions matching TRBD1. CDR3 length: 16 amino acids. Germline values: CDR1 MNHEY, CDR2 SMNVEV (reference sequence). The V segment lost 4 bases and the J segment 1 base; nucleotides outside the gene matches: 9. Here the CDR3 reads CASSSQTGAAQETQYF. The CDR3 DNA reads TGTGCCAGCAGTTCACAAACAGGGGCAGCCCAAGAGACCCAGTACTTC.

The chain joins TRBV5-4 to TRBJ2-5; possibly TRBD1 or TRBD2 for D (5 bases each). Trimming stripped 3 bases from V and 1 base from J, with 22 bases between. The CDR3 totals 18 residues. Germline V CDR1 and CDR2: SGHNT, YYREEE (reference sequence). CDR3 region: CASSSLLGGTPTQETQYF. CDR3 nucleotides: TGTGCCAGCAGCTCCCTCCTAGGTGGGACCCCAACCCAAGAGACCCAGTACTTC.

The V and J genes are TRBV29-1 and TRBJ2-7; TRBD2 might be the D (5 bases). There are 15 residues in the CDR3. Trimming cost V 1 base and J 4 bases, with 17 bases left between them. Germline V lookup: CDR1 SQVTM, CDR2 ANQGSEA. This CDR3 reads CSVEGSGPQEYEQYF. The CDR3 DNA is TGCAGCGTTGAAGGCAGCGGTCCCCAGGAGTACGAGCAGTACTTC.

This chain joins TRBV7-9 and TRBJ2-7; 9 bases align to TRBD1. Germline-derived CDR1 and CDR2 are SEHNR and FQNEAQ (reference sequence). CDR3 length: 16 residues. V trimming: 1 base; J trimming: 2 bases; junction bases outside the gene matches: 6. CDR3 sequence (DNA): TGTGCCAGCAGCTTAGGACAGGGGGGCAACGCCTACGAGCAGTACTTC. Translating gives CASSLGQGGNAYEQYF.

The V gene is TRBV4-1, the J gene TRBJ2-2; TRBD2 agrees at 7 bases. The CDR3 spans 20 residues. Germline CDR1 MGHRA, CDR2 YSYEKL. Trimming cost V 1 base and J 0 bases; bases outside gene matches: 14. The CDR3 DNA is TGCGCCAGCAGCCAAGTTGGACTAGACGTATTGGGGACGAACACCGGGGAGCTGTTTTTT. Amino acids: CASSQVGLDVLGTNTGELFF.

The CDR3 sequence is CASSAGSGPYNEQFF. CDR3 bases: TGTGCCAGCAGTGCGGGCTCGGGACCCTACAATGAGCAGTTCTTC. This chain joins TRBV6-1 and TRBJ2-1; the D call may be TRBD1 or TRBD2 (5 bases each). V lost 4 bases, J lost 2 bases, and 12 bases lay in between. CDR1 and CDR2 (germline): MNHNS, SASEGT. This CDR3 has 15 residues.

This clone was seen only once. The CDR3 DNA is TGCAGCGCCGCAGAAGAGACCCAGTACTTC. Its protein product is CSAAEETQYF. This chain links TRBV29-1 with TRBJ2-5; D remains ambiguous. Trimming cost V 7 bases and J 3 bases, with 6 bases left between them. The CDR3 totals 10 residues. Looked up from germline, CDR1 is SQVTM and CDR2 is ANQGSEA. Variable domain in full (rest from reference TRBV29-1 and TRBJ2-5): SAVISQKPSRDICQRGTSLTIQCQVDSQVTMMFWYRQQPGQSLTLIATANQGSEATYESGFVIDKFPISRPNLTFSTLTVSNMSPEDSSIYLCSAAEETQYFGPGTRLLVL.

The genes are TRBV10-3 and TRBJ2-1; 11 nucleotides agree with TRBD2. This CDR3 contains 14 residues. Trimming at V came to 4 bases and at J to 7 bases, leaving 3 bases not matched to a gene. Germline values: CDR1 ENHRY, CDR2 SYGVKD. CDR3 sequence reads: CAISARLAGNEQFF. CDR3 nucleotide sequence: TGTGCCATCAGTGCGAGACTAGCGGGAAATGAGCAGTTCTTC.

This chain connects TRBV27 to TRBJ2-7; 8 bases match TRBD2. After removal of 4 bases from V and 12 bases from J, the junction contained 5 bases not matched to a gene. Per the germline V gene, CDR1 is MNHEY and CDR2 is SMNVEV (reference sequence). The CDR3 length is 11 residues. DNA of the CDR3: TGTGCCAGCAGTTCCAGCGGGAGTTGGTACTTC. Residues: CASSSSGSWYF.

The rearrangement uses TRBV7-6 and TRBJ2-1, with 7 nucleotides matching TRBD2. This CDR3 has 16 residues. Losses at the gene ends were 1 base for V and 3 bases for J; bases not matched to a gene: 6. In germline, CDR1 is SGHVS, CDR2 FNYEAQ. The CDR3 region has the DNA TGTGCCAGCAGCTTAGGGGCGGGAGCCAGCTACAATGAGCAGTTCTTC. Amino acids: CASSLGAGASYNEQFF.

Turning to this clone: Other nucleotide sequences in the sample specify the same CDR3. CDR3 DNA: TGTGCCAGCAGCGTTTCCGGGACACAAGAGACCCAGTACTTC. This encodes CASSVSGTQETQYF. The chain couples TRBV9 to TRBJ2-5; D possibly corresponds to TRBD1 (6 bases). CDR3 length: 14 residues. Between the trimmed V and J ends, which lost 2 bases and 2 bases, there was a span of 10 bases. CDR1 is SGDLS, CDR2 YYNGEE, per germline.

This chain links TRBV5-1 with TRBJ2-1; TRBD2 matches 9 bases. This CDR3 contains 16 residues. CDR1 is SGHRS, CDR2 YFSETQ, per germline. The ends lost 0 bases at V and 10 bases at J; junction bases unmatched: 11. CDR3 nucleotides: TGCGCCAGCAGCTTGGCCTTCGGGCTAGCGGGAAGGGAGCAGTTCTTC. Its protein is CASSLAFGLAGREQFF. The entire variable domain, with the rest obtained from reference TRBV5-1 and TRBJ2-1, is as follows: KAGVTQTPRYLIKTRGQQVTLSCSPISGHRSVSWYQQTPGQGLQFLFEYFSETQRNKGNFPGRFSGRQFSNSRSEMNVSTLELGDSALYLCASSLAFGLAGREQFFGPGTRLTVL.

The chain is built from TRBV11-1 and TRBJ2-7; D uncertain. V lost 1 base and J 6 bases, leaving 19 bases between the germline ends. Germline V CDR1 and CDR2: SGHAT, FQDESV (reference sequence). This CDR3 spans 16 amino acids. CDR3 coding DNA: TGTGCCAGCAGCTTAGGTTACTACGGGTCCTCCGCCGAGCAGTACTTC. Its translation: CASSLGYYGSSAEQYF.